This T cell receptor (beta chain) was sequenced in a study of cytomegalovirus exposure and HLA in healthy donors. Study-wide points: Cytomegalovirus association was assigned to about 150 TCR beta chains. When analyzed later, a missense DCLRE1C variant was found to be linked to TCR beta V- and J-gene trimming. It was likely that a cluster of highly shared sequence variants was a sequencing artifact.

Per the germline V gene, CDR1 is LNHDA and CDR2 is SQIVND (reference sequence). CDR3 length: 15 residues. With V trimmed by 7 bases and J by 7 bases, 9 bases remained unmatched. Primers for the PCR totalled 60 Vbeta and 13 Jbeta. Original analysis: Unique TCR beta chains totaled some 81 million in a later count, with roughly 11 million of them shared. Some clones are missing from TCRdb's copy, which holds only in-frame ones; the method was immunoSEQ multiplex PCR. V and J calls and clone size follow that table, whereas D and trimming were derived from the DNA. The repertoire holds 80,000 to 100,000 clones, with more than 75% as singletons. Concerning this clone itself: As yet, its antigen is unknown.

The rearrangement uses TRBV19 and TRBJ2-7, with 14 nucleotides matching TRBD2. Specimen: PBMCs. The TCR sequence derives from a human donor in good health. For the CDR3, the DNA is TGTGCCAGTACCAGCGGGACTAGCGGGAGAAGGGAGCAGTACTTC. It encodes CASTSGTSGRREQYF. Variable domain in full (rest from reference TRBV19 and TRBJ2-7): DGGITQSPKYLFRKEGQNVTLSCEQNLNHDAMYWYRQDPGQGLRLIYYSQIVNDFQKGDIAEGYSVSREKKESFPLTVTSAQKNPTAFYLCASTSGTSGRREQYFGPGTRLTVT.